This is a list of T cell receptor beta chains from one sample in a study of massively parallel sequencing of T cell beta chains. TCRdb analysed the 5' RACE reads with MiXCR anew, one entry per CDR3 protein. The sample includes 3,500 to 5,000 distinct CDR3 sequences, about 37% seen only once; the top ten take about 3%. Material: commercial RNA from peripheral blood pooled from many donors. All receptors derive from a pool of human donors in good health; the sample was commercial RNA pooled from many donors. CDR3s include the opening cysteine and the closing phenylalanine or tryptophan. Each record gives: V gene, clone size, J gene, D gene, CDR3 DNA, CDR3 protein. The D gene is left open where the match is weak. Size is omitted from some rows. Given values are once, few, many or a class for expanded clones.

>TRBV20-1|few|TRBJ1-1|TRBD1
TGCAGTGCTAGAGATTTAGACAGGGGAACTGAAGCTTTCTTT
CSARDLDRGTEAFF
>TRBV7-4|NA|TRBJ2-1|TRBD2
TGTGCCAGCAGCTTAGTTCGGGGGGGACCCTACAATGAGCAGTTCTTC
CASSLVRGGPYNEQFF
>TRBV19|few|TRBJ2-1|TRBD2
TGTGCCAGTAGTATTACTAGCGGGGCCTACAATGAGCAGTTCTTC
CASSITSGAYNEQFF
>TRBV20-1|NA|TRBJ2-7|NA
TGCAGTGCCCCCGGCCAGACCGAGCAGTACTTC
CSAPGQTEQYF
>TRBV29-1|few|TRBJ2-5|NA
TGCAGCGTCCAAAAGTTGGGGAGAGAGACCCAGTACTTC
CSVQKLGRETQYF
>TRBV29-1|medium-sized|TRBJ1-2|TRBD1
TGCAGCGTTGATAACAGGGGCTATGGCTACACCTTC
CSVDNRGYGYTF
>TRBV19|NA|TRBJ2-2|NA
TGTGCCAGTAGTATTTCCGGGGAGCTGTTTTTT
CASSISGELFF
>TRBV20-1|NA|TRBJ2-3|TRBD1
TGCAGTGCTAGAGATATCTGGACAGGGTTGATAGATACGCAGTATTTT
CSARDIWTGLIDTQYF
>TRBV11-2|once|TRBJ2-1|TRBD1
TGTGCCAGCAGCTTAGATTCAGGGGGCAGGAATGAGCAGTTCTTC
CASSLDSGGRNEQFF
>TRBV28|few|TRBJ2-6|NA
TGTGCCAGCAGTTTCAAGGTGGATGGGGCCAACGTCCTGACTTTC
CASSFKVDGANVLTF
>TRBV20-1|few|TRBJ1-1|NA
TGCAGTGCTAGAGATCGGGGGGGCATTTATAGTGAAGCTTTCTTT
CSARDRGGIYSEAFF
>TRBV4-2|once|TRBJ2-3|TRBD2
TGTGCCAGCAGCCCGAAGACTAGCGGGGATACGCAGTATTTT
CASSPKTSGDTQYF
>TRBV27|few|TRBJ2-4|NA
TGTGCCAGCACCCAAACAGGGGCCAAAAACATTCAGTACTTC
CASTQTGAKNIQYF
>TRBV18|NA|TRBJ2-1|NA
TGTGCCAGCTCACCCAGGGTCGATGAGCAGTTCTTC
CASSPRVDEQFF
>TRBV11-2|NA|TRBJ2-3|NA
TGTGCCAGCAGCTTAGGGGGATCAAGCACAGATACGCAGTATTTT
CASSLGGSSTDTQYF
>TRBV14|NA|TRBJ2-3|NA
TGTGCCAGCAGCCAAGATCTGGTCACAGATACGCAGTATTTT
CASSQDLVTDTQYF
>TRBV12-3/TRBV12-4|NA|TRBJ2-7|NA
TGTGCCAGAAGTTTAGGGGACTACGAGCAGTACTTC
CARSLGDYEQYF
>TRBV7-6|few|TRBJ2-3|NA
TGTGCCAGCAGCTTAGGGGACACAGATACGCAGTATTTT
CASSLGDTDTQYF
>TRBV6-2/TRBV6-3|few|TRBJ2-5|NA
TGTGCCAGCAGTTCCTCAGGGAGGTGGGAGACCCAGTACTTC
CASSSSGRWETQYF
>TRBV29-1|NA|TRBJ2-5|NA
TGCAGCGTTGATGTCTCGCAGGGTGAGACCCAGTACTTC
CSVDVSQGETQYF
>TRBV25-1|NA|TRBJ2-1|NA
TGTGCCAGCAGTGGGAGGTCTGACTACAATGAGCAGTTCTTC
CASSGRSDYNEQFF
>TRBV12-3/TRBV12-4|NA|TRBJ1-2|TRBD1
TGTGCCAGCAGTTTTATACAGGGGAGTAACTATGGCTACACCTTC
CASSFIQGSNYGYTF
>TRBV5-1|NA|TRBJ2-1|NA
TGCGCCAGCAGCTTGGAGGGACAAATATACAATGAGCAGTTCTTC
CASSLEGQIYNEQFF
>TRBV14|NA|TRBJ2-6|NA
TGTGCCAGCAGCCAAGCTACCTCTGGGGCCAACGTCCTGACTTTC
CASSQATSGANVLTF
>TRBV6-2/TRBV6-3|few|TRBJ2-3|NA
TGTGCCAGCAGTTACACCACAGATACGCAGTATTTT
CASSYTTDTQYF
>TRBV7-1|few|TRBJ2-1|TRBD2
TGTGCCAGCAGCTCAGGCGGGGGGATACATGAGCAGTTCTTC
CASSSGGGIHEQFF
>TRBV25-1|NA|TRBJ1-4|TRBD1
TGTGCCAGCAGTGAATTTGGTATTCAGGGGGCGGAAAAACTGTTTTTT
CASSEFGIQGAEKLFF
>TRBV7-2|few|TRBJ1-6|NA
TGTGCCAGCAGCTTCGGGGACAATAATTCACCCCTCCACTTT
CASSFGDNNSPLHF
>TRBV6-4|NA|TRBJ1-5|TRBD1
TGTGCCAGCAGATTGACAGGGGTAGGTCAGCCCCAGCATTTT
CASRLTGVGQPQHF
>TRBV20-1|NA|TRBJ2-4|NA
TGCAGTGCTATGATGGGCCTAGCCAAAAACATTCAGTACTTC
CSAMMGLAKNIQYF
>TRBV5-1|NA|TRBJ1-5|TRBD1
TGCGCCAGCAGCCCCGGGACAGCCATCAATCAGCCCCAGCATTTT
CASSPGTAINQPQHF
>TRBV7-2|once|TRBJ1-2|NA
TGTGCCAGCAGCCCCCAGGTAGAAGGCTACACCTTC
CASSPQVEGYTF
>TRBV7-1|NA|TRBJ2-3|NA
TGTGCCAGCAGCTCCGAGACAGGCACAGATACGCAGTATTTT
CASSSETGTDTQYF
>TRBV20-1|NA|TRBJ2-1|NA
TGCAGTGCCGGAGAGACAACCCGCAATGAGCAGTTCTTC
CSAGETTRNEQFF
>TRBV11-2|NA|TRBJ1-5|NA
TGTGCCAGCAGCTTAGAGCCTAGTAGCAATCAGCCCCAGCATTTT
CASSLEPSSNQPQHF
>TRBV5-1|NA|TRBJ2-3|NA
TGCGCCAGCAGCCAAAGGACAGACACAGATACGCAGTATTTT
CASSQRTDTDTQYF
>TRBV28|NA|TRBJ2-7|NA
TGTGCCAGCAAGAACCGGGACGTCCTATACGAGCAGTACTTC
CASKNRDVLYEQYF
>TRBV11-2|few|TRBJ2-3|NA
TGTGCCAGCAGCCGACTAGGGGATACGCAGTATTTT
CASSRLGDTQYF
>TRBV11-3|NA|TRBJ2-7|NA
TGTGCCAGCAGCTTAGTTTCCGCCTACGAGCAGTACTTC
CASSLVSAYEQYF
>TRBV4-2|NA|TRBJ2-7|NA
TGTGCCAGCAGTCAAGTGGAGCAGTACTTC
CASSQVEQYF
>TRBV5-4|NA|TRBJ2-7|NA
TGTGCCAGCAGCTTGGAGGGTAGGTACGAGCAGTACTTC
CASSLEGRYEQYF
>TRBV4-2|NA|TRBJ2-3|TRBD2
TGTGCCAGCAGCCGACTAGCGGGAGGGGTGAATACGCAGTATTTT
CASSRLAGGVNTQYF
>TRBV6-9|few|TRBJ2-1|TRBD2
TGTGCCAGCAGTTATCTAGCGGGTTCCTACAATGAGCAGTTCTTC
CASSYLAGSYNEQFF
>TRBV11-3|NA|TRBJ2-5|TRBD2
TGTGCCAGCAGCTTAGGACTAGCGGGGATAGAGACCCAGTACTTC
CASSLGLAGIETQYF
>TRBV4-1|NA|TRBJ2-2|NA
TGCGCCAGCAGCCGAGGGGTTCTCAACACCGGGGAGCTGTTTTTT
CASSRGVLNTGELFF
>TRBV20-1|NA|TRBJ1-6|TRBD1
TGCAGTGCTAGAGTTCCAGGGGGGTTCGGTTCACCCCTCCACTTT
CSARVPGGFGSPLHF
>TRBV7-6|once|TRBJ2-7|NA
TGTGCCAGCAGCTCCGGATCCGAGCAGTACTTC
CASSSGSEQYF
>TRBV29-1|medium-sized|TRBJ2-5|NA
TGCAGCGTTGAAATGGGGGCCGGGGAGACCCAGTACTTC
CSVEMGAGETQYF
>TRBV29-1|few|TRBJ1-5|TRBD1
TGCAGCGTCATACCGGGACAGGGACAGCCCCAGCATTTT
CSVIPGQGQPQHF
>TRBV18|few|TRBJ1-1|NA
TGTGCCAGCTCACCACAGGGGAACACTGAAGCTTTCTTT
CASSPQGNTEAFF
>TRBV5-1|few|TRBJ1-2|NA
TGCGCCAGCAGCCGCAGCGACAACACCCATGGCTACACCTTC
CASSRSDNTHGYTF